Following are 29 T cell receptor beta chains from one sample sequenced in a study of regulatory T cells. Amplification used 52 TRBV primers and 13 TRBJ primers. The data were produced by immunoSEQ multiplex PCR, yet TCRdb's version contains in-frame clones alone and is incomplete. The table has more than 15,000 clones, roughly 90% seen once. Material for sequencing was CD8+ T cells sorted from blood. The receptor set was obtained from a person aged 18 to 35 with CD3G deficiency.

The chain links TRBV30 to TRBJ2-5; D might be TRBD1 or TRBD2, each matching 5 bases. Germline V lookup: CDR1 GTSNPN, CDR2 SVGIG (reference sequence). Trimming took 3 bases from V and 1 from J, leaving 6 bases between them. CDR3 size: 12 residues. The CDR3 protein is CAWSGTQETQYF. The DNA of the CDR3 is TGTGCCTGGAGCGGGACCCAAGAGACCCAGTACTTC.

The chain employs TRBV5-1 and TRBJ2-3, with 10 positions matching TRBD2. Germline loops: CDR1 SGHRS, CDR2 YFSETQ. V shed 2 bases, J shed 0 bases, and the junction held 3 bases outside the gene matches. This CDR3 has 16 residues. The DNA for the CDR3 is TGCGCCAGCAGCTTTAGCGGGGGGCTAAGCACAGATACGCAGTATTTT. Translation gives CASSFSGGLSTDTQYF.

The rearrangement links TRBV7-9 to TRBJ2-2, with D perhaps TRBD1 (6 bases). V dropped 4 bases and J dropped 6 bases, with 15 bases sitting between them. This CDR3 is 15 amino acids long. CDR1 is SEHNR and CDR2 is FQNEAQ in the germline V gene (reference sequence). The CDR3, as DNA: TGTGCCAGCAGCTGGGGCCCAGGGGCGGCCGGGGAGCTGTTTTTT. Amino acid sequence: CASSWGPGAAGELFF. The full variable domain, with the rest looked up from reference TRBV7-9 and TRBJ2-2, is DTGVSQNPRHKITKRGQNVTFRCDPISEHNRLYWYRQTLGQGPEFLTYFQNEAQLEKSRLLSDRFSAERPKGSFSTLEIQRTEQGDSAMYLCASSWGPGAAGELFFGEGSRLTVL.

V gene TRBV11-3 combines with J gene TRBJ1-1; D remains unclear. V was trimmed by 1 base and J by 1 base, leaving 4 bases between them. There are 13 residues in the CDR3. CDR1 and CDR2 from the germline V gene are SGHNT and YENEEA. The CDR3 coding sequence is TGTGCCAGCAGCTTAGGAACGAACACTGAAGCTTTCTTT. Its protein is CASSLGTNTEAFF.

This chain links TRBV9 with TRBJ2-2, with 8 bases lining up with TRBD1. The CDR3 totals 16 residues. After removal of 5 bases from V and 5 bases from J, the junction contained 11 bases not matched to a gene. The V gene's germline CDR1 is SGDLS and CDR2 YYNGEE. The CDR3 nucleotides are TGTGCCAGCAGAAAAATCAGGGGGCTGAGAACCGGGGAGCTGTTTTTT. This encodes CASRKIRGLRTGELFF.

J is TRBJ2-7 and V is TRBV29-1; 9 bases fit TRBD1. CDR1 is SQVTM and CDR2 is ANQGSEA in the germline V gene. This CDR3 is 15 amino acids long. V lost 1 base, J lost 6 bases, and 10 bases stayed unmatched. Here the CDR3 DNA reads TGCAGCGTTGAAGGACCGGGACAGGGAGTCGGCGAGCAGTACTTC. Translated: CSVEGPGQGVGEQYF.

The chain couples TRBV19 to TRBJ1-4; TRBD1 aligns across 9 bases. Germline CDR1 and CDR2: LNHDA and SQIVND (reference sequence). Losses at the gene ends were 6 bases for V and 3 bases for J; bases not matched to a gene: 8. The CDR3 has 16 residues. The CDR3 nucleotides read TGTGCCAGTAGCCTCCCGGGACAGGGATCTAATGAAAAACTGTTTTTT. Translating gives CASSLPGQGSNEKLFF.

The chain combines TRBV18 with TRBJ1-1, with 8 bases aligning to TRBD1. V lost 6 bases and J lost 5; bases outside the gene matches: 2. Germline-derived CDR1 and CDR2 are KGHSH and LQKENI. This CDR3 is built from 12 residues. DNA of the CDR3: TGTGCCAGCTCGACAGGGGTAACTGAAGCTTTCTTT. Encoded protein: CASSTGVTEAFF.

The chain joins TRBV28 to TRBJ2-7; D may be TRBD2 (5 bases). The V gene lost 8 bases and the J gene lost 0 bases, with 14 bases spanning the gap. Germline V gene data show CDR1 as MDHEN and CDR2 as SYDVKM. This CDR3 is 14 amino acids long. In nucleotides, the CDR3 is TGTGCCAGCCGCAGACTAAGTAGCTCCTACGAGCAGTACTTC. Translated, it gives CASRRLSSSYEQYF.

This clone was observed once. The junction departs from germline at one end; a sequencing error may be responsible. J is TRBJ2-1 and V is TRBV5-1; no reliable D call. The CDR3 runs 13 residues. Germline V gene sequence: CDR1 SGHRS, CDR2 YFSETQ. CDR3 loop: CASSLNSDNEQFF. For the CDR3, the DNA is TGCGCCAGCAGCTTAAACTCCGACAATGAGCAGTTCTTC.

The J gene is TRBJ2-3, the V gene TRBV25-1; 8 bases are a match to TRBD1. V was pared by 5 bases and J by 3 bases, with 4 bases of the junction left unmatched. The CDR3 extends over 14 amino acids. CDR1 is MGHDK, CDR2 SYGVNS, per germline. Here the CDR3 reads CASSSGQGTDTQYF. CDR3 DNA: TGTGCCAGCAGTAGCGGACAGGGAACAGATACGCAGTATTTT.

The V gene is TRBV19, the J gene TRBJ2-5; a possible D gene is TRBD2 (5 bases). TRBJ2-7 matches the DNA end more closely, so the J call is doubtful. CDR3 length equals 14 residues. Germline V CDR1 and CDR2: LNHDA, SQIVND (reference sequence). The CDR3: CASSPSGSSYEQYF. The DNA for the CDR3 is TGTGCCAGTAGTCCCTCGGGGAGCTCCTACGAGCAGTACTTC.

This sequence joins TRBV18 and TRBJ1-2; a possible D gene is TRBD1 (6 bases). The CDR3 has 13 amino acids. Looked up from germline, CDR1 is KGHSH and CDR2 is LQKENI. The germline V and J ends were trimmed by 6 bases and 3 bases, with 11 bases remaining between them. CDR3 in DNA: TGTGCCAGCTCCCTCGGGGGGCACTATGGCTACACCTTC. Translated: CASSLGGHYGYTF. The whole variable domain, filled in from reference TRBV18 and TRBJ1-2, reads NAGVMQNPRHLVRRRGQEARLRCSPMKGHSHVYWYRQLPEEGLKFMVYLQKENIIDESGMPKERFSAEFPKEGPSILRIQQVVRGDSAAYFCASSLGGHYGYTFGSGTRLTVV.

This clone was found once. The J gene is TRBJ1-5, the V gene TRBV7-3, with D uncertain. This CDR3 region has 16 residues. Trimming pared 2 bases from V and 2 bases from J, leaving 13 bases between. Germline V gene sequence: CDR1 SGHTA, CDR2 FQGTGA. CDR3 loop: CASSLEGCKGNQPQHF. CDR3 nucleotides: TGTGCCAGCAGCTTAGAGGGATGTAAAGGCAATCAGCCCCAGCATTTT.

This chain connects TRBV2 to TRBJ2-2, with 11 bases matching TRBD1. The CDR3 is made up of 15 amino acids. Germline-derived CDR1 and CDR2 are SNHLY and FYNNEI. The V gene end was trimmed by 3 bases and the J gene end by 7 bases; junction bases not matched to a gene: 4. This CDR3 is CASSEGDRGFGELFF. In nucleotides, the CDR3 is TGTGCCAGCAGTGAGGGGGACAGGGGGTTCGGGGAGCTGTTTTTT.

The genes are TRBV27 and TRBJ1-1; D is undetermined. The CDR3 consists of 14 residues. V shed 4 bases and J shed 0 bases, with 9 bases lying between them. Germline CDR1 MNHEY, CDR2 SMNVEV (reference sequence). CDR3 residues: CASSSGLMNTEAFF. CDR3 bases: TGTGCCAGCAGTTCTGGATTGATGAACACTGAAGCTTTCTTT.

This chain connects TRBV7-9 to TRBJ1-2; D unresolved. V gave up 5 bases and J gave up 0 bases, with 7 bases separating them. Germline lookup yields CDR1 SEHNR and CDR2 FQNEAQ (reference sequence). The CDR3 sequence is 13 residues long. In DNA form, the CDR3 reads TGTGCCAGCAGCCCCCCCACTAACTATGGCTACACCTTC. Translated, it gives CASSPPTNYGYTF. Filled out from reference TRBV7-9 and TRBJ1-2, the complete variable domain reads DTGVSQNPRHKITKRGQNVTFRCDPISEHNRLYWYRQTLGQGPEFLTYFQNEAQLEKSRLLSDRFSAERPKGSFSTLEIQRTEQGDSAMYLCASSPPTNYGYTFGSGTRLTVV.

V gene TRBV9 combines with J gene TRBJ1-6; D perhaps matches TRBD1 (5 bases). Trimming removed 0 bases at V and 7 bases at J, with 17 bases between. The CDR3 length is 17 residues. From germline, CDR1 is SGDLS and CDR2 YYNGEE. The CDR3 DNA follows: TGTGCCAGCAGCGTAGGGCCAGGGACCGGTTACAATTCACCCCTCCACTTT. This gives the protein CASSVGPGTGYNSPLHF.

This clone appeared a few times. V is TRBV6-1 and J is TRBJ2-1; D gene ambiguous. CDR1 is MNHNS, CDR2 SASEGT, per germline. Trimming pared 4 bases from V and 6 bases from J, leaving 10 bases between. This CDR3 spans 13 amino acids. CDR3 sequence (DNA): TGTGCCAGCAGTGTTCTAGGGTTCAATGAGCAGTTCTTC. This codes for CASSVLGFNEQFF.

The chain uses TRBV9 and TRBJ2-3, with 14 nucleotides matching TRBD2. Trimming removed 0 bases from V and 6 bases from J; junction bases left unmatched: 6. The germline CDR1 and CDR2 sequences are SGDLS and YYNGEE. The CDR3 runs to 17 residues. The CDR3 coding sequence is TGTGCCAGCAGCGTAGTGGGACTAGCGGGGGAGGGGGATACGCAGTATTTT. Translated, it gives CASSVVGLAGEGDTQYF.

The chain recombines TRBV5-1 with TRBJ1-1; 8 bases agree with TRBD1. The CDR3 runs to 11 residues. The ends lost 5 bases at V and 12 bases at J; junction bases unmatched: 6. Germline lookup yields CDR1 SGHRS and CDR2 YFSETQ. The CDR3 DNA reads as TGCGCCAGCAGGGGTGGACAGGGAACTTTCTTT. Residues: CASRGGQGTFF.

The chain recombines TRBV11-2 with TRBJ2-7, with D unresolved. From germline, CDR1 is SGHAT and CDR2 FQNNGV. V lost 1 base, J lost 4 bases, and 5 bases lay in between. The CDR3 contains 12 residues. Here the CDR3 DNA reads TGTGCCAGCAGCTTAGGCTCTTACGAGCAGTACTTC. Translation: CASSLGSYEQYF.

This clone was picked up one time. The CDR3 region is CASSPGLAGVRGDTQYF. The CDR3 DNA reads as TGTGCCAGCAGCCCGGGACTAGCGGGAGTGAGGGGAGATACGCAGTATTTT. The rearrangement joins TRBV5-4 to TRBJ2-3; 14 bases are shared with TRBD2. CDR1 and CDR2 from the germline V gene are SGHNT and YYREEE (reference sequence). The V segment lost 4 bases and the J segment 5 bases; nucleotides outside the gene matches: 9. This CDR3 is 17 amino acids long.

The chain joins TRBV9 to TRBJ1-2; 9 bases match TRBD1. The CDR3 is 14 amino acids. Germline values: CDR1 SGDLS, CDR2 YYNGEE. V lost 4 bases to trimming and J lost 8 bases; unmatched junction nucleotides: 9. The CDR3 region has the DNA TGTGCCAGCAGCTATACCGGGACAGGGTCCGGCTACACCTTC. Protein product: CASSYTGTGSGYTF.

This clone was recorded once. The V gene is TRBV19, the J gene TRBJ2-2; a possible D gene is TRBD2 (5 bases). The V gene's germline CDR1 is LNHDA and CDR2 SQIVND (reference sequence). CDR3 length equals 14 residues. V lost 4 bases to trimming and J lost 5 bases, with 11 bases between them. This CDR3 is CASSTISGTGELFF. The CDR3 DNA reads TGTGCCAGTAGTACGATCTCGGGGACCGGGGAGCTGTTTTTT.

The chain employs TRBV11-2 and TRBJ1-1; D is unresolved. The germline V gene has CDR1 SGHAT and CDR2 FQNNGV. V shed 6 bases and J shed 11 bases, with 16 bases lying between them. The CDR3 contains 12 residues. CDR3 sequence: CASSLAGRYAFF. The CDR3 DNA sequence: TGTGCCAGCAGTTTGGCCGGCAGGTACGCTTTCTTT.

The DNA of the CDR3 is TGCGCCAGCAGCTTGGACTGGTACACCGGGGAGCTGTTTTTT. This encodes CASSLDWYTGELFF. The chain combines TRBV5-1 with TRBJ2-2; D remains ambiguous. Germline CDR1 and CDR2: SGHRS and YFSETQ. The V end lost 0 bases, the J end lost 3 bases, and 6 bases lay between the germline ends. The CDR3 runs 14 residues.

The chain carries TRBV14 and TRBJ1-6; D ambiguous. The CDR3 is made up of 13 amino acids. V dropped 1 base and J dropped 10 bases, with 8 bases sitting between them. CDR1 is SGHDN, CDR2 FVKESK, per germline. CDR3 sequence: CASSQALNSPLHF. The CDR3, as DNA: TGTGCCAGCAGCCAAGCCCTAAACTCACCCCTCCACTTT. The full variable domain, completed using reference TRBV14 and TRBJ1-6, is EAGVTQFPSHSVIEKGQTVTLRCDPISGHDNLYWYRRVMGKEIKFLLHFVKESKQDESGMPNNRFLAERTGGTYSTLKVQPAELEDSGVYFCASSQALNSPLHFGNGTRLTVT.

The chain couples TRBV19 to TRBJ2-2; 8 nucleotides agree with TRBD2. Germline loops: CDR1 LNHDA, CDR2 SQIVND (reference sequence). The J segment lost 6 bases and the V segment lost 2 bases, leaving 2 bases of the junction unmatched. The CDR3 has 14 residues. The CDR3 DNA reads TGTGCCAGTAGTATAACTAGCGGTTCCGGGGAGCTGTTTTTT. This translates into CASSITSGSGELFF.